Sequencing of this T cell receptor (beta chain) was carried out in a study of beta chain features in type 1 diabetes. Study-level results: In all four CD4+ subsets, TCRB CDR3 length was significantly, moderately reduced in type 1 diabetes.

Germline V gene sequence: CDR1 SGHAT, CDR2 FQNNGV. CDR3 length: 14 amino acids. Trimming pared 5 bases from V and 4 bases from J, leaving 12 bases between. Populations isolated by sorting all had purity greater than 95%. Reverse transcribing all isolated RNA meant expressed TCRB transcripts were sequenced. Data came from immunoSEQ multiplex PCR; TCRdb stores just in-frame clones and leaves some out. The data show about 240,000 clones, with approximately 14% seen just once and approximately 0.018% held by the top ten. This clone was detected only a few times. Its antigen is not known. Sample: naive CD4+ T cells from blood. This rearrangement joins TRBV11-2 to TRBJ2-1, with unresolved D. The receptor's source is a man in his thirties or forties with type 1 diabetes. The DNA of the CDR3 is TGTGCCAGCAGCCGCTTGACCAGGTACAATGAGCAGTTCTTC. Protein sequence: CASSRLTRYNEQFF.